A selection of T cell receptor beta chains follows, all from one sample in a study of shared clonotypes between healthy human individuals. Clones were sequenced by immunoSEQ multiplex PCR, and TCRdb holds only the in-frame ones, with some missing. The repertoire holds a few million clones, with approximately 93% as singletons. Sequenced input: naive CD4+ T cells from PBMCs. These receptors were collected from a man between 18 and 29 years old in good health. Some clones in this sample may be carry-over from other donors' samples. Each CDR3 is given with its conserved first and last residue. The order of the fields is D gene, V gene, J gene, clone size, CDR3 DNA, CDR3 protein. The D gene is left open where the match is weak. Clone size, where shown, is once, few, many, or a class for clones that have expanded.

d_call: NA
v_call: TRBV11-2
j_call: TRBJ2-7
clone_size: NA
cdr3_nt: TGTGCCAGCAGCATCGGAGGGGGCATCTCCTACGAGCAGTACTTC
cdr3_aa: CASSIGGGISYEQYF

d_call: NA
v_call: TRBV2
j_call: TRBJ2-6
clone_size: NA
cdr3_nt: TGTGCCAGCACTTTCATCAGGGGCTCTGGGGCCAACGTCCTGACTTTC
cdr3_aa: CASTFIRGSGANVLTF

d_call: NA
v_call: TRBV27
j_call: TRBJ2-6
clone_size: NA
cdr3_nt: TGTGCCAGCAGTTTAGACAGGTTCGGGGCCAACGTCCTGACTTTC
cdr3_aa: CASSLDRFGANVLTF

d_call: NA
v_call: TRBV23-1
j_call: TRBJ1-5
clone_size: NA
cdr3_nt: TGCGCCAGCAGTCATCCGCGGGTGGCGGCTAATCAGCCCCAGCATTTT
cdr3_aa: CASSHPRVAANQPQHF

d_call: NA
v_call: TRBV19
j_call: TRBJ2-5
clone_size: NA
cdr3_nt: TGTGCCAGTAGTATAGATAAGTGGTCCCGGCGGGAGACCCAGTACTTC
cdr3_aa: CASSIDKWSRRETQYF

d_call: NA
v_call: TRBV7-9
j_call: TRBJ1-1
clone_size: few
cdr3_nt: TGTGCCAGCCAGAACACTGAAGCTTTCTTT
cdr3_aa: CASQNTEAFF

d_call: NA
v_call: TRBV18
j_call: TRBJ1-1
clone_size: NA
cdr3_nt: TGTGCCAGCTCACCTTGGGAGAACACTGAAGCTTTCTTT
cdr3_aa: CASSPWENTEAFF

d_call: NA
v_call: TRBV28
j_call: TRBJ2-1
clone_size: NA
cdr3_nt: TGTGCCAGCAGTTTAAGGGGACCTCCCAATGAGCAGTTCTTC
cdr3_aa: CASSLRGPPNEQFF

d_call: NA
v_call: TRBV5-6
j_call: TRBJ2-3
clone_size: NA
cdr3_nt: TGTGCCAGCAGCCGGGGAGGTGGGAGTGATACGCAGTATTTT
cdr3_aa: CASSRGGGSDTQYF

d_call: TRBD2
v_call: TRBV4-2
j_call: TRBJ2-1
clone_size: NA
cdr3_nt: TGTGCCAGCAGCCAAGCTCCACTAGCGGGGGAGCAGTTCTTC
cdr3_aa: CASSQAPLAGEQFF

d_call: TRBD1
v_call: TRBV27
j_call: TRBJ1-2
clone_size: NA
cdr3_nt: TGTGCCAGCAGTTTAAGACAGGGGGCGGCTGGCTACACCTTC
cdr3_aa: CASSLRQGAAGYTF

d_call: TRBD1
v_call: TRBV7-2
j_call: TRBJ2-7
clone_size: NA
cdr3_nt: TGTGCCAGCAGCCCGACAGGGGGCCCCTACGAGCAGTACTTC
cdr3_aa: CASSPTGGPYEQYF

d_call: TRBD2
v_call: TRBV7-2
j_call: TRBJ2-4
clone_size: NA
cdr3_nt: TGTGCCAGCAGCTCGCCGGGGGGGGCCAAAAACATTCAGTACTTC
cdr3_aa: CASSSPGGAKNIQYF

d_call: TRBD1
v_call: TRBV6-1
j_call: TRBJ1-4
clone_size: NA
cdr3_nt: TGTGCCAGCAGTGAACAGGGGACAGGGGATGAAAAACTGTTTTTT
cdr3_aa: CASSEQGTGDEKLFF

d_call: NA
v_call: TRBV15
j_call: TRBJ2-2
clone_size: NA
cdr3_nt: TGTGCCACCAGCAGAGATCAACTAGCTGCGAACACCGGGGAGCTGTTTTTT
cdr3_aa: CATSRDQLAANTGELFF

d_call: TRBD2
v_call: TRBV28
j_call: TRBJ2-1
clone_size: NA
cdr3_nt: TGTGCCAGCAGCCCCGGGACTAGCTGGAATGAGCAGTTCTTC
cdr3_aa: CASSPGTSWNEQFF

d_call: NA
v_call: TRBV29-1
j_call: TRBJ2-7
clone_size: NA
cdr3_nt: TGCAGCGTTAGGACAGTCCTTAGTAGTAACGAGCAGTACTTC
cdr3_aa: CSVRTVLSSNEQYF

d_call: TRBD1
v_call: TRBV7-2
j_call: TRBJ1-3
clone_size: NA
cdr3_nt: TGTGCCAGCAGCTCCAGAACCTGGACAGGGGATGGAAACACCATATATTTT
cdr3_aa: CASSSRTWTGDGNTIYF

d_call: NA
v_call: TRBV7-6
j_call: TRBJ2-3
clone_size: NA
cdr3_nt: TGTGCCAGCAGACCAATCGGGGATACGCAGTATTTT
cdr3_aa: CASRPIGDTQYF

d_call: TRBD1
v_call: TRBV18
j_call: TRBJ2-2
clone_size: NA
cdr3_nt: TGTGCCAGCTCGCTCGGACAGGGGAACACCGGGGAGCTGTTTTTT
cdr3_aa: CASSLGQGNTGELFF

d_call: TRBD2
v_call: TRBV7-2
j_call: TRBJ2-3
clone_size: once
cdr3_nt: TGTGCCAGCAGCTTAGTGTGGACTAGCGAAGATACGCAGTATTTT
cdr3_aa: CASSLVWTSEDTQYF

d_call: TRBD2
v_call: TRBV11-2
j_call: TRBJ2-5
clone_size: NA
cdr3_nt: TGTGCCAGCAGCTTCCTAGCGGGAGGGCCGTTTGAGACCCAGTACTTC
cdr3_aa: CASSFLAGGPFETQYF

d_call: NA
v_call: TRBV2
j_call: TRBJ2-2
clone_size: NA
cdr3_nt: TGTGCCAGCAGTCGGGTCAACCAACCCGGGGAGCTGTTTTTT
cdr3_aa: CASSRVNQPGELFF

d_call: NA
v_call: TRBV5-1
j_call: TRBJ2-6
clone_size: NA
cdr3_nt: TGCGCCAGCAGCTTGGCCCTGACTTACGGGGCCAACGTCCTGACTTTC
cdr3_aa: CASSLALTYGANVLTF

d_call: TRBD2
v_call: TRBV28
j_call: TRBJ2-1
clone_size: once
cdr3_nt: TGTGCCAGCAGTGCCAGACTAGCGGGAGCACTTGAGCAGTTCTTC
cdr3_aa: CASSARLAGALEQFF

d_call: TRBD1
v_call: TRBV4-1
j_call: TRBJ2-3
clone_size: NA
cdr3_nt: TGCGCCAGCAGCTACCGGGACAGGGCAGGGGATACGCAGTATTTT
cdr3_aa: CASSYRDRAGDTQYF

d_call: NA
v_call: TRBV5-1
j_call: TRBJ2-2
clone_size: NA
cdr3_nt: TGCGCCAGCAGCTTGGCCCCGACACCCTACGGGGAGCTGTTTTTT
cdr3_aa: CASSLAPTPYGELFF

d_call: TRBD2
v_call: TRBV7-3
j_call: TRBJ2-1
clone_size: NA
cdr3_nt: TGTGCCAGCAGCTTAGGGGCTAGCGGGAGTGGCAATGAGCAGTTCTTC
cdr3_aa: CASSLGASGSGNEQFF

d_call: TRBD2
v_call: TRBV7-3
j_call: TRBJ2-3
clone_size: NA
cdr3_nt: TGTGCCAGCGGCCGAGCGGGACCCACAGATACGCAGTATTTT
cdr3_aa: CASGRAGPTDTQYF

d_call: TRBD2
v_call: TRBV28
j_call: TRBJ2-2
clone_size: NA
cdr3_nt: TGTGCCAGCAGTTCCGGGACTAGCGGGAGGCGAAGAACCGGGGAGCTGTTTTTT
cdr3_aa: CASSSGTSGRRRTGELFF

d_call: TRBD1
v_call: TRBV18
j_call: TRBJ1-2
clone_size: NA
cdr3_nt: TGTGCCAGCTCACCACTCCAACAGGGGACGTCCCTCGGCTACACCTTC
cdr3_aa: CASSPLQQGTSLGYTF

d_call: NA
v_call: TRBV9
j_call: TRBJ1-3
clone_size: NA
cdr3_nt: TGTGCCAGCAGCGTAGCCCATGTCTCTGGAAACACCATATATTTT
cdr3_aa: CASSVAHVSGNTIYF

d_call: NA
v_call: TRBV6-5
j_call: TRBJ2-1
clone_size: NA
cdr3_nt: TGTGCCAGCGGGAGCTTAGTAAGGAGGGCCAATGAGCAGTTCTTC
cdr3_aa: CASGSLVRRANEQFF

d_call: TRBD1
v_call: TRBV7-3
j_call: TRBJ1-2
clone_size: NA
cdr3_nt: TGTGCCAGCACCTGGACAGGGGGATATGGCTACACCTTC
cdr3_aa: CASTWTGGYGYTF

d_call: TRBD1
v_call: TRBV6-1
j_call: TRBJ1-2
clone_size: NA
cdr3_nt: TGTGCCAGCAGTGTAACAGGGGGCGGCTATGGCTACACCTTC
cdr3_aa: CASSVTGGGYGYTF

d_call: NA
v_call: TRBV28
j_call: TRBJ2-1
clone_size: NA
cdr3_nt: TGTGCCAGCAGTTTAGGGTTCGGGCAGTTCTTC
cdr3_aa: CASSLGFGQFF

d_call: NA
v_call: TRBV7-9
j_call: TRBJ1-3
clone_size: NA
cdr3_nt: TGTGCCAGCAGCTTAAATCTGAGCTGGGGAAGCCTCTCTGGAAACACCATATATTTT
cdr3_aa: CASSLNLSWGSLSGNTIYF

d_call: TRBD2
v_call: TRBV5-1
j_call: TRBJ2-7
clone_size: NA
cdr3_nt: TGCGCCAGCAGCTCTGGACTAGCGGGAGGGCCCTACGAGCAGTACTTC
cdr3_aa: CASSSGLAGGPYEQYF

d_call: NA
v_call: TRBV28
j_call: TRBJ1-5
clone_size: NA
cdr3_nt: TGTGCCAGCAGTTTACAGGGTTATCAGCCCCAGCATTTT
cdr3_aa: CASSLQGYQPQHF

d_call: NA
v_call: TRBV29-1
j_call: TRBJ2-1
clone_size: NA
cdr3_nt: TGCAGCACACGAGGGCTAGTCTACAATGAGCAGTTCTTC
cdr3_aa: CSTRGLVYNEQFF

d_call: TRBD2
v_call: TRBV5-1
j_call: TRBJ2-3
clone_size: NA
cdr3_nt: TGCGCCAGCAGCCCGGGGAGAGCGGGACTAGCTGGTCTGGGGATTACGCAGTATTTT
cdr3_aa: CASSPGRAGLAGLGITQYF

d_call: NA
v_call: TRBV6-5
j_call: TRBJ2-7
clone_size: NA
cdr3_nt: TGTGCCAGCAGCCCGGGCAGGGTCAACGAGCAGTACTTC
cdr3_aa: CASSPGRVNEQYF

d_call: TRBD1
v_call: TRBV10-3
j_call: TRBJ1-1
clone_size: NA
cdr3_nt: TGTGCCATCAGTGAGTCCGGGCAGGGGGGGGCTGAAGCTTTCTTT
cdr3_aa: CAISESGQGGAEAFF

d_call: TRBD2
v_call: TRBV5-4
j_call: TRBJ2-1
clone_size: NA
cdr3_nt: TGTGCCAGCAGCCTAACTAGCGAGCCCTACAATGAGCAGTTCTTC
cdr3_aa: CASSLTSEPYNEQFF

d_call: TRBD2
v_call: TRBV5-1
j_call: TRBJ2-2
clone_size: once
cdr3_nt: TGCGCCAGCAGCACACTAGCGGGAGGGCCCGGGGAGCTGTTTTTT
cdr3_aa: CASSTLAGGPGELFF

d_call: NA
v_call: TRBV10-3
j_call: TRBJ1-1
clone_size: few
cdr3_nt: TGTGCCATCAATCAGGGCACTGAAGCTTTCTTT
cdr3_aa: CAINQGTEAFF

d_call: NA
v_call: TRBV11-2
j_call: TRBJ2-5
clone_size: NA
cdr3_nt: TGTGCCAGCAGCTACGCACGAGAGACCCAGTACTTC
cdr3_aa: CASSYARETQYF

d_call: NA
v_call: TRBV7-9
j_call: TRBJ2-1
clone_size: NA
cdr3_nt: TGTGCCAGCAGCTTATCGGATGAGCAGTTCTTC
cdr3_aa: CASSLSDEQFF

d_call: NA
v_call: TRBV6-6
j_call: TRBJ2-1
clone_size: NA
cdr3_nt: TGTGCCAGCAGTTACTCGACCGGGAGCTCCTACAATGAGCAGTTCTTC
cdr3_aa: CASSYSTGSSYNEQFF

d_call: NA
v_call: TRBV21-1
j_call: TRBJ2-7
clone_size: NA
cdr3_nt: TGTGCCAGCAGCAAAGCGCTGAGGGGGGACTACGAGCAGTACTTC
cdr3_aa: CASSKALRGDYEQYF

d_call: NA
v_call: TRBV18
j_call: TRBJ1-2
clone_size: NA
cdr3_nt: TGTGCCAGCTCACCACAGTGGGCAGGGGCTCGCGGCTACACCTTC
cdr3_aa: CASSPQWAGARGYTF

d_call: NA
v_call: TRBV7-2
j_call: TRBJ2-7
clone_size: once
cdr3_nt: TGTGCCAGCAGCTTAGCCGCCGGGACCGTCTACGAGCAGTACTTC
cdr3_aa: CASSLAAGTVYEQYF

d_call: TRBD1
v_call: TRBV5-1
j_call: TRBJ1-2
clone_size: NA
cdr3_nt: TGCGCCAGCAGGACAGGGCTTAACTATGGCTACACCTTC
cdr3_aa: CASRTGLNYGYTF

d_call: TRBD2
v_call: TRBV4-2
j_call: TRBJ2-3
clone_size: NA
cdr3_nt: TGTGCCAGCAGCCCGGAGCGGGATGGCACAGATACGCAGTATTTT
cdr3_aa: CASSPERDGTDTQYF

d_call: NA
v_call: TRBV18
j_call: TRBJ1-1
clone_size: NA
cdr3_nt: TGTGCCAGCTCACCAATTCCCCCCGGCACTGAAGCTTTCTTT
cdr3_aa: CASSPIPPGTEAFF

d_call: NA
v_call: TRBV27
j_call: TRBJ1-5
clone_size: NA
cdr3_nt: TGTGCCAGCAGTAACCACAGCAATCAGCCCCAGCATTTT
cdr3_aa: CASSNHSNQPQHF

d_call: TRBD1
v_call: TRBV4-1
j_call: TRBJ2-3
clone_size: NA
cdr3_nt: TGCGCCAGCAGCCAAGCTCTGACGCCAGGGGGTGAAGATACGCAGTATTTT
cdr3_aa: CASSQALTPGGEDTQYF